These T cell receptor beta chains were read from a single sample in a study of low-dose radiotherapy and immunotherapy resistance in tumors. MiXCR was run by TCRdb on the reads, yielding one entry per CDR3 protein. This table has around 90,000 distinct CDR3 sequences, around 18% appearing once. Sequences were derived from PBMCs, sampled before treatment. The receptors derive from a male donor with prostate cancer. Each CDR3 is given with its conserved first and last residue. A D gene is named only where the DNA matches it firmly. Part of the rows lack a size; the others show once, few, many or a class for expanded clones.

clone size: many; J gene: TRBJ2-7; D gene: TRBD1; V gene: TRBV7-3; CDR3 DNA: TGTGCCAGCAGCTCCGGGACAGGCGAGCAGTACTTC; CDR3 protein: CASSSGTGEQYF
clone size: many; J gene: TRBJ2-3; D gene: -; V gene: TRBV7-7; CDR3 DNA: TGTGCTAGCAGCTTAGATCTAGCTACAGATACGCAGTATTTT; CDR3 protein: CASSLDLATDTQYF
clone size: many; J gene: TRBJ1-1; D gene: -; V gene: TRBV7-2; CDR3 DNA: TGTGCCAGCAGCTTCCAGGCTGAAGCTTTCTTT; CDR3 protein: CASSFQAEAFF
clone size: many; J gene: TRBJ2-2; D gene: -; V gene: TRBV11-1; CDR3 DNA: TGTGCCAGCAGCTTTTTTGGGAACACCGGGGAGCTGTTTTTT; CDR3 protein: CASSFFGNTGELFF
clone size: many; J gene: TRBJ2-5; D gene: -; V gene: TRBV5-4; CDR3 DNA: TGTGCCAGCAGCTCGAGCATCGGAGTTCAAGAGACCCAGTACTTC; CDR3 protein: CASSSSIGVQETQYF
clone size: -; J gene: TRBJ2-1; D gene: -; V gene: TRBV5-1; CDR3 DNA: TGCGCCAGCAGCTTCACTACGGATTCCTACAATGAGCAGTTCTTC; CDR3 protein: CASSFTTDSYNEQFF
clone size: medium-sized; J gene: TRBJ2-5; D gene: TRBD1; V gene: TRBV29-1; CDR3 DNA: TGCAGCGCCGGGACAGGGTCCAGAGAGACCCAGTACTTC; CDR3 protein: CSAGTGSRETQYF
clone size: -; J gene: TRBJ1-2; D gene: -; V gene: TRBV6-1; CDR3 DNA: TGTGCCAGCACGGGTGGGGCTGGAGTAGGAGGCTACACCTTT; CDR3 protein: CASTGGAGVGGYTF
clone size: many; J gene: TRBJ2-2; D gene: -; V gene: TRBV5-1; CDR3 DNA: TGCGCCAGCAGCTTGGGGGATCTTAACGCGAACACCGGGGAGCTGTTTTTT; CDR3 protein: CASSLGDLNANTGELFF
clone size: -; J gene: TRBJ1-2; D gene: -; V gene: TRBV28; CDR3 DNA: TGTACCAGCGTAGAAAACAGGGCTTTTCACTATGGCTATACCTTC; CDR3 protein: CTSVENRAFHYGYTF
clone size: many; J gene: TRBJ2-1; D gene: -; V gene: TRBV7-3; CDR3 DNA: TGTGCCAGCAGCGTCGTAGGGGGTGAGCAGTTCTTC; CDR3 protein: CASSVVGGEQFF
clone size: many; J gene: TRBJ2-1; D gene: -; V gene: TRBV19; CDR3 DNA: TGTGCCAGTAGTATAAAAGCGGTATTAATACCTAATGAGCAGTTCTTC; CDR3 protein: CASSIKAVLIPNEQFF
clone size: many; J gene: TRBJ1-5; D gene: TRBD1; V gene: TRBV27; CDR3 DNA: TGTGCCAGCAGTCCGGGGACAGGGGGTGCTGGCAATCAGCCCCAGCATTTT; CDR3 protein: CASSPGTGGAGNQPQHF
clone size: many; J gene: TRBJ2-7; D gene: -; V gene: TRBV3-1; CDR3 DNA: TGTGCCAGCAGCCAGGGCAACCACGGGGGATACGAGCAGTACTTC; CDR3 protein: CASSQGNHGGYEQYF
clone size: once; J gene: TRBJ2-7; D gene: TRBD1; V gene: TRBV5-4; CDR3 DNA: TGTGCCAGCAGCGTACGACAGGGTCGGGGCGGCGAGCAGTACTTC; CDR3 protein: CASSVRQGRGGEQYF
clone size: -; J gene: TRBJ2-3; D gene: TRBD2; V gene: TRBV12-3/TRBV12-4; CDR3 DNA: TGTGCCAGCAGTTTAAGACTAGCGGGCACAGATACGCAGTATTTT; CDR3 protein: CASSLRLAGTDTQYF
clone size: few; J gene: TRBJ2-6; D gene: -; V gene: TRBV24-1; CDR3 DNA: TGTGCCACATCGGTCGGTCCGGGGAGCTCTGGGGCCAACGTCCTGACTTTC; CDR3 protein: CATSVGPGSSGANVLTF
clone size: many; J gene: TRBJ2-7; D gene: -; V gene: TRBV21-1; CDR3 DNA: TGTGCCAGCAGTATGACAGGGGGCGCGCGGAACGAGCAGTACTTC; CDR3 protein: CASSMTGGARNEQYF
clone size: many; J gene: TRBJ1-5; D gene: -; V gene: TRBV19; CDR3 DNA: TGTGCCAGTAGTATAATGCGCGGGGGAGATACATTCAATCAGCCCCAGCATTTT; CDR3 protein: CASSIMRGGDTFNQPQHF
clone size: many; J gene: TRBJ2-5; D gene: -; V gene: TRBV20-1; CDR3 DNA: TGCAGTGCTAGAGTTTTGGATGGAGGGAAGACCCAGTACTTC; CDR3 protein: CSARVLDGGKTQYF
clone size: many; J gene: TRBJ1-2; D gene: TRBD1; V gene: TRBV20-1; CDR3 DNA: TGCAGTGCCCGGGAGCGGGGACAGCCGTATGGCTACACCTTC; CDR3 protein: CSARERGQPYGYTF
clone size: many; J gene: TRBJ1-5; D gene: -; V gene: TRBV15; CDR3 DNA: TGTGCCACCAGCAGAGATGGCCAGCGCAATCAGCCCCAGCATTTT; CDR3 protein: CATSRDGQRNQPQHF